A selection of T cell receptor beta chains follows, all from one sample in a study of blood T cells in healthy people across ages. From the 5' RACE reads, TCRdb called clonotypes with MiXCR, one entry per CDR3 protein. Of some 760,000 distinct CDR3 sequences in the sample, 25% were seen once. This same sample was also part of a study on T cells of mothers and their children.

The sequenced sample consisted of blood. The receptors shown here come from a boy aged 5 to 17 in good health. CDR3s include the opening cysteine and the closing phenylalanine or tryptophan. Each record gives: CDR3 DNA, CDR3 protein, V gene, D gene, CDR3 length, clone size, J gene. D genes are given only for firm matches. The size field is filled for only some rows; it gives once, few, many or a size class.

CDR3nt: TGTGCCAGCCACGAAATCCGGGTGACCACCGGGGAGCTGTTTTTT
CDR3aa: CASHEIRVTTGELFF
v_gene: TRBV6-2/TRBV6-3
d_gene: -
len: 15
abundance: few
j_gene: TRBJ2-2

CDR3nt: TGCAGCGTTGAAGCGATGGGGACATCCGAGCAGTACTTC
CDR3aa: CSVEAMGTSEQYF
v_gene: TRBV29-1
d_gene: -
len: 13
abundance: -
j_gene: TRBJ2-7

CDR3nt: TGTGCCAGTATGGGGAGCAATCAGCCCCAGCATTTT
CDR3aa: CASMGSNQPQHF
v_gene: TRBV19
d_gene: -
len: 12
abundance: -
j_gene: TRBJ1-5

CDR3nt: TGTGCCACGGGAGTTTCAAGTGATACGCAGTATTTT
CDR3aa: CATGVSSDTQYF
v_gene: TRBV28
d_gene: -
len: 12
abundance: -
j_gene: TRBJ2-3

CDR3nt: TGTGCCAGCAGTTCTTACGGACTAGCGGGGTATGGCGCCAATGAGCAGTTCTTC
CDR3aa: CASSSYGLAGYGANEQFF
v_gene: TRBV6-5
d_gene: TRBD2
len: 18
abundance: -
j_gene: TRBJ2-1

CDR3nt: TGTGCCAGCAGGAAAGCGGAGGTGGGCACAGATACGCTGTATTTT
CDR3aa: CASRKAEVGTDTLYF
v_gene: TRBV12-3/TRBV12-4
d_gene: -
len: 15
abundance: -
j_gene: TRBJ2-3

CDR3nt: TGTGCCAGCAGCCGCGACAGACCCCTTGTTATGCTCCACTTT
CDR3aa: CASSRDRPLVMLHF
v_gene: TRBV28
d_gene: -
len: 14
abundance: -
j_gene: TRBJ1-6

CDR3nt: TGTGCCAGCATCAACCTTTCGGAGGGGGAGCAGTTCTTC
CDR3aa: CASINLSEGEQFF
v_gene: TRBV6-6
d_gene: -
len: 13
abundance: few
j_gene: TRBJ2-1

CDR3nt: TGTGCCAGCAGTTTCGATATCTTCGGCTACACCTTC
CDR3aa: CASSFDIFGYTF
v_gene: TRBV28
d_gene: -
len: 12
abundance: many
j_gene: TRBJ1-2

CDR3nt: TGTGCCAGCAGTCCACCCGGGCTCAACCCCACAGATACGCAGTATTTT
CDR3aa: CASSPPGLNPTDTQYF
v_gene: TRBV12-3/TRBV12-4
d_gene: -
len: 16
abundance: few
j_gene: TRBJ2-3

CDR3nt: TGTGCCATCAGTGACCCCGGGTCTGGGGATGGCTACACCTTC
CDR3aa: CAISDPGSGDGYTF
v_gene: TRBV10-3
d_gene: -
len: 14
abundance: few
j_gene: TRBJ1-2

CDR3nt: TGTGCCAGCAGTCATCTCACCGGGGAGCTGTTTTTT
CDR3aa: CASSHLTGELFF
v_gene: TRBV27
d_gene: -
len: 12
abundance: -
j_gene: TRBJ2-2

CDR3nt: TGTGCCAGCAGCGTAGACGGGAGTCCTACCTACGAGCAGTACTTC
CDR3aa: CASSVDGSPTYEQYF
v_gene: TRBV9
d_gene: -
len: 15
abundance: few
j_gene: TRBJ2-7

CDR3nt: TGTGCCAGCAGCACGCGGTGGCGGCGGGAGGGCCTTCAGGAGACCCAGTACTTC
CDR3aa: CASSTRWRREGLQETQYF
v_gene: TRBV7-9
d_gene: TRBD2
len: 18
abundance: -
j_gene: TRBJ2-5

CDR3nt: TGTGCCAGCAGTCTCAACCCCGGGACAGGGGACACAGATACGCAGTATTTT
CDR3aa: CASSLNPGTGDTDTQYF
v_gene: TRBV12-3/TRBV12-4
d_gene: TRBD1
len: 17
abundance: -
j_gene: TRBJ2-3

CDR3nt: TGTGCCAGCAGAGTCACAGGGATTGGAAAACTGTTTTTT
CDR3aa: CASRVTGIGKLFF
v_gene: TRBV12-3/TRBV12-4
d_gene: -
len: 13
abundance: few
j_gene: TRBJ1-4

CDR3nt: TGCGCCAGCAGCGACACCCGGACAGGGCTAAGCAATCAGCCCCAGCATTTT
CDR3aa: CASSDTRTGLSNQPQHF
v_gene: TRBV4-1
d_gene: TRBD1
len: 17
abundance: -
j_gene: TRBJ1-5

CDR3nt: TGTGCCATCACTGGGGACCTTCAGGGTGGAAACACCATATATTTT
CDR3aa: CAITGDLQGGNTIYF
v_gene: TRBV10-3
d_gene: -
len: 15
abundance: -
j_gene: TRBJ1-3

CDR3nt: TGCAGTGCTAGCCAGACAGGGGAACCTGGAAACACCATATATTTT
CDR3aa: CSASQTGEPGNTIYF
v_gene: TRBV20-1
d_gene: TRBD1
len: 15
abundance: few
j_gene: TRBJ1-3

CDR3nt: TGTGCCAGCAGTTTTGGGACAAAGAACACTGAAGCTTTCTTT
CDR3aa: CASSFGTKNTEAFF
v_gene: TRBV28
d_gene: -
len: 14
abundance: -
j_gene: TRBJ1-1

CDR3nt: TGCAGCGGGGGACTAAATGGGGGTGAGCAGTTCTTC
CDR3aa: CSGGLNGGEQFF
v_gene: TRBV29-1
d_gene: TRBD2
len: 12
abundance: -
j_gene: TRBJ2-1

CDR3nt: TGTGCCAGCAGCTTCGGGGATACCTACGAGCAGTACTTC
CDR3aa: CASSFGDTYEQYF
v_gene: TRBV7-9
d_gene: -
len: 13
abundance: many
j_gene: TRBJ2-7

CDR3nt: TGCGCCAGCAGCCAAGTGTACGTCTTGGGGACCGGGGAGCTGTTTTTT
CDR3aa: CASSQVYVLGTGELFF
v_gene: TRBV4-1
d_gene: -
len: 16
abundance: -
j_gene: TRBJ2-2

CDR3nt: TGTGCCAGCAGTAAACTTGCGGTCTGGGACCGAATAAGCACAGATACGCAGTATTTT
CDR3aa: CASSKLAVWDRISTDTQYF
v_gene: TRBV12-3/TRBV12-4
d_gene: -
len: 19
abundance: -
j_gene: TRBJ2-3

CDR3nt: TGTGCCAGTGGTGGGAGGGACAACCAAGAGACCCAGTACTTC
CDR3aa: CASGGRDNQETQYF
v_gene: TRBV2
d_gene: -
len: 14
abundance: once
j_gene: TRBJ2-5

CDR3nt: TGTGCCAGCAGCCAGCCGTGGGTGGGAACAGATACGCAGTATTTT
CDR3aa: CASSQPWVGTDTQYF
v_gene: TRBV7-2
d_gene: -
len: 15
abundance: once
j_gene: TRBJ2-3